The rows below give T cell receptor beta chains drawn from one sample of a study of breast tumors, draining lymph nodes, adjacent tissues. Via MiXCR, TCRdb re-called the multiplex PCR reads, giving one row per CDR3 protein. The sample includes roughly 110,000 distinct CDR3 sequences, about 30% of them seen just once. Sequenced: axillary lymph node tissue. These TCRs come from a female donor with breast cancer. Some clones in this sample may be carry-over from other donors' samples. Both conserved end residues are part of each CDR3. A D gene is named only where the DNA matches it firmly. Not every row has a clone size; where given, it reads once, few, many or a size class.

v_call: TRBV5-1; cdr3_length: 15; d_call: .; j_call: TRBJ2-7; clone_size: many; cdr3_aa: CASSGGRSSSYEQYF; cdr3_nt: TGCGCCAGCAGCGGAGGACGGTCGAGCTCCTACGAGCAGTACTTC
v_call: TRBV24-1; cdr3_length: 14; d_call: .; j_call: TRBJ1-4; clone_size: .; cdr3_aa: CATSEAGVNEKLFF; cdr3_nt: TGTGCCACCTCGGAGGCGGGAGTTAATGAAAAACTGTTTTTT
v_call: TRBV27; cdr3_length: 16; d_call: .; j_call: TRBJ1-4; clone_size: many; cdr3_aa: CASSSTGTATNEKLFF; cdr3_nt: TGTGCCAGCAGTTCCACAGGGACCGCAACTAATGAAAAACTGTTTTTT
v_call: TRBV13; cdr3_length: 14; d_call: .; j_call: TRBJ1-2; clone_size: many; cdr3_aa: CASSLGTGNYGYTF; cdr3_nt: TGTGCCAGCAGCTTAGGCACAGGGAACTATGGCTACACCTTC
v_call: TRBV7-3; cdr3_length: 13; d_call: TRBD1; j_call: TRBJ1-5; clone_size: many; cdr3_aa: CASSQGGDQPQHF; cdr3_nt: TGTGCCAGCAGCCAGGGGGGGGACCAGCCCCAGCATTTT
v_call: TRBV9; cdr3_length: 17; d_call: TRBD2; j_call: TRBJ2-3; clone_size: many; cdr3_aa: CASSAGGRGASTDTQYF; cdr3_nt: TGTGCCAGCAGCGCGGGGGGGCGGGGGGCTAGCACAGATACGCAGTATTTT
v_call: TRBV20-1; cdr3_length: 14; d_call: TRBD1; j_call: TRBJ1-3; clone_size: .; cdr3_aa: CSAQDGTGGNTIYF; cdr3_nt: TGCAGTGCTCAAGACGGGACAGGGGGAAACACCATATATTTT
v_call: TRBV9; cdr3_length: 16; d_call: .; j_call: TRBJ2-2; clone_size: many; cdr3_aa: CASSPRRGRSTGELFF; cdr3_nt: TGTGCCAGCAGCCCCCGACGGGGGCGGAGCACCGGGGAGCTGTTTTTT
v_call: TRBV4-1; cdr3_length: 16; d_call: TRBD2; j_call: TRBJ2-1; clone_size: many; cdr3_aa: CASSQDRLAEDNEQFF; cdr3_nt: TGCGCCAGCAGCCAAGATCGGCTAGCGGAAGACAATGAGCAGTTCTTC
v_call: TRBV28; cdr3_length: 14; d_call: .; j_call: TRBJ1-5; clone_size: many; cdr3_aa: CASGSTGIGGPQHF; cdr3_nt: TGTGCCAGCGGGTCGACAGGTATTGGGGGGCCCCAGCATTTT
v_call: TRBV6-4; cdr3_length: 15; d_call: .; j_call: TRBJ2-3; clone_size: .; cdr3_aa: CASSGQRASTDTRYF; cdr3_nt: TGTGCCAGCAGTGGGCAGCGGGCTAGCACAGATACGCGGTATTTT
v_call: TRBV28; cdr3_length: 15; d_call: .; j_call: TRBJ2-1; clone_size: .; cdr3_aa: CASSSQASRDNEQFF; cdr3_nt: TGTGCCAGCTCCTCTCAAGCTAGCAGGGACAATGAGCAGTTCTTC
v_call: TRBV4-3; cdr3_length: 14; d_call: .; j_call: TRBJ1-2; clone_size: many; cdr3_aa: CASSQDRRSYGYTF; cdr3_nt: TGCGCCAGCAGCCAAGATAGACGATCTTATGGCTACACCTTC
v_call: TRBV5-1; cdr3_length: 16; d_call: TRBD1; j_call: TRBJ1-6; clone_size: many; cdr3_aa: CASSPGQGVYNSPLHF; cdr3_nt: TGCGCCAGCAGCCCGGGACAGGGGGTGTATAATTCACCCCTCCACTTT
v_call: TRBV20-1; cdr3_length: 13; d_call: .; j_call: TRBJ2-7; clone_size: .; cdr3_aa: CSARDSTVFEQYF; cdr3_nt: TGCAGTGCTAGAGATTCGACAGTCTTCGAGCAGTACTTC
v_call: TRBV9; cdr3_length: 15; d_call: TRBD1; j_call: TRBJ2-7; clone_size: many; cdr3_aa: CASSPGTVLLGEQYF; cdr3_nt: TGTGCCAGCAGCCCTGGGACAGTACTTCTAGGCGAGCAGTACTTC
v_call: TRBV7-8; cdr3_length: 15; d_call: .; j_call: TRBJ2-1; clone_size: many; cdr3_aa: CASSLDGSSYNEQFF; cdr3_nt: TGTGCCAGCAGCTTAGACGGGAGCTCCTACAATGAGCAGTTCTTC
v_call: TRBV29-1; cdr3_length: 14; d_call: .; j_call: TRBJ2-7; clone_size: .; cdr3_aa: CSVTGRTPIHEQHF; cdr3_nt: TGCAGCGTTACCGGACGGACTCCTATCCACGAGCAGCACTTC
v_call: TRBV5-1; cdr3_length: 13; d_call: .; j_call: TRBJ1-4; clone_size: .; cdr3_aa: CASSLDADEKLFF; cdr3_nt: TGCGCCAGCAGCTTGGACGCCGATGAAAAACTGTTTTTT
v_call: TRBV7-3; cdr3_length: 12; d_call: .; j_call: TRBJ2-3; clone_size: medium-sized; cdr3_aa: CASSLGTDTQYF; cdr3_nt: TGTGCCAGCAGCTTAGGCACAGATACGCAGTATTTT
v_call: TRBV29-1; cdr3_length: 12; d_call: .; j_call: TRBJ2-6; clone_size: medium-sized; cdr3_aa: CSVALGANVLTF; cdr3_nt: TGCAGCGTGGCCCTTGGGGCCAACGTCCTGACTTTC
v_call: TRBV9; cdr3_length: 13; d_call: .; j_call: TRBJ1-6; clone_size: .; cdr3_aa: CASSLTGSSPLHF; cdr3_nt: TGTGCCAGCAGCCTTACAGGGAGCTCACCCCTCCACTTT
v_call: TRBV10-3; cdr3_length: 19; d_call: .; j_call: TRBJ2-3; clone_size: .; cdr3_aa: CAISLWGRPSAVPYNEQYF; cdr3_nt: TGTGCCATCAGTTTGTGGGGCAGGCCAAGCGCAGTCCCCTACAATGAGCAGTATTTT
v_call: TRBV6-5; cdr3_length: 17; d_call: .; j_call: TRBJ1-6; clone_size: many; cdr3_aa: CASSYTRGSSYNSPLHF; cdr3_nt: TGTGCCAGCAGTTACACACGGGGGAGCTCCTATAATTCACCCCTCCACTTT
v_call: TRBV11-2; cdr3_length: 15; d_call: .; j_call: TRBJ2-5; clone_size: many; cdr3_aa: CASSLGRGRQETQYF; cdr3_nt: TGTGCCAGCAGCTTAGGGAGGGGACGGCAAGAGACCCAGTACTTC
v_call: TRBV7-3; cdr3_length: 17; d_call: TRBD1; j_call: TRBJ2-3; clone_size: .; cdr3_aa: CASSARDQGQGKDTQYF; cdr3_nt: TGTGCCAGCAGTGCTAGAGATCAGGGACAGGGAAAAGATACGCAGTATTTT
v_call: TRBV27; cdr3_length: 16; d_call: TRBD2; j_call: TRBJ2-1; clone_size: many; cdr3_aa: CASSSRIAGAYNEQFF; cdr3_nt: TGTGCCAGCAGTTCCCGGATAGCGGGAGCCTACAATGAGCAGTTCTTC
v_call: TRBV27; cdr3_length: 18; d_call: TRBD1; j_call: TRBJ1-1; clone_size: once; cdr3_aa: CASGKDRVRGDENTEAFF; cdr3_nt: TGTGCCAGCGGTAAAGACAGGGTTCGGGGCGACGAGAACACTGAAGCTTTCTTT
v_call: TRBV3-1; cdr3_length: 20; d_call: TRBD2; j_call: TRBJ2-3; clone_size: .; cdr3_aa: CASSLHLGTSGWDNTDTQYF; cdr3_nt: TGTGCCAGCAGCCTACACCTGGGGACTAGCGGGTGGGATAACACAGATACGCAGTATTTT
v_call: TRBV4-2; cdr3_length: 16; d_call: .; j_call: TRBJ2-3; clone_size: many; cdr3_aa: CASSQGLGVYPDTQYF; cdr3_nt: TGTGCCAGCAGCCAAGGTTTGGGGGTCTACCCAGATACGCAGTATTTT
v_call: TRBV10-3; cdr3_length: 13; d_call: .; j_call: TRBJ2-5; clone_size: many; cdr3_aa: CAISWTEQETQYF; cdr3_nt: TGTGCCATCAGTTGGACAGAACAAGAGACCCAGTACTTC
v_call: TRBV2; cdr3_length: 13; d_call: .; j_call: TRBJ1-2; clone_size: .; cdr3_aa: CAKGDGANYGYTF; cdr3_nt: TGTGCCAAGGGGGACGGTGCTAACTATGGCTACACCTTC
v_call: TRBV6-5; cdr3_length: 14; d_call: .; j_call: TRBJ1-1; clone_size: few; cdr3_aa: CASSPSGGGTEAFF; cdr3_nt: TGTGCCAGCAGTCCCAGTGGAGGGGGCACTGAAGCTTTCTTT
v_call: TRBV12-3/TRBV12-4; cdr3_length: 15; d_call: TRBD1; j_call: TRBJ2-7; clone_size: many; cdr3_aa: CASSLRGQRSNEQYF; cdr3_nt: TGTGCCAGCAGTCTCAGGGGACAGCGATCCAACGAGCAGTACTTC
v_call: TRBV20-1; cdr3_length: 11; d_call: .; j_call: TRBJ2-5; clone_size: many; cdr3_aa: CSVWPQETQYF; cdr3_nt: TGCAGTGTCTGGCCGCAAGAGACCCAGTACTTC
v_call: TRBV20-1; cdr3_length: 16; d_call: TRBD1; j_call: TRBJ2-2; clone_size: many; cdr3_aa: CSARWNRQGDTGELFF; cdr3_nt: TGCAGTGCTAGATGGAATAGGCAGGGGGATACCGGGGAGCTGTTTTTT
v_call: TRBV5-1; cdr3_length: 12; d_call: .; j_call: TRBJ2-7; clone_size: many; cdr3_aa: CASSLVGTEQYF; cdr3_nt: TGCGCCAGCAGCTTGGTAGGGACCGAGCAGTACTTC
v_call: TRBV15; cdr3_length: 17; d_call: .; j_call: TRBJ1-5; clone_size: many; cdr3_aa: CATSRDSGPYSNQPQHF; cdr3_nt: TGTGCCACCAGCAGAGATTCGGGTCCCTATAGCAATCAGCCCCAGCATTTT
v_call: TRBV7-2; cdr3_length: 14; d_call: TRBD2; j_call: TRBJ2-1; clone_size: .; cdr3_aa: CASSREREYNEQFF; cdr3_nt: TGTGCCAGCAGCCGCGAGCGGGAGTACAATGAGCAGTTCTTC
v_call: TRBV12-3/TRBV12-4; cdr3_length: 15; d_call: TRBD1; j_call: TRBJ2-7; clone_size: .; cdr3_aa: CASSSTGTGVYEQYF; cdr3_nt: TGTGCCAGCAGTTCCACCGGGACAGGGGTCTACGAGCAGTACTTC
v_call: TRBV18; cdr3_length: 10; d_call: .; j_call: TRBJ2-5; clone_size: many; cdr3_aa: CASSSETQYF; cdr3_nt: TGTGCCAGCTCCTCAGAGACCCAGTACTTC
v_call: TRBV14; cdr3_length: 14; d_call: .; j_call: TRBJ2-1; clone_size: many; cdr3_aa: CASSQSFGDNEQFF; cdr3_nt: TGTGCCAGCAGCCAATCTTTTGGAGACAATGAGCAGTTCTTC
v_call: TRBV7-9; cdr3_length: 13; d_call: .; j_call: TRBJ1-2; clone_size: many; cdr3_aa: CASSLLQGGSYTF; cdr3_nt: TGTGCCAGCAGCTTACTCCAGGGAGGCAGCTACACCTTC
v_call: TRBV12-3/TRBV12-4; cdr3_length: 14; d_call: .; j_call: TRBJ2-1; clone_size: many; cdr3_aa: CASSSSLVYNEQFF; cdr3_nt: TGTGCCAGCAGCTCCTCATTAGTGTACAATGAGCAGTTCTTC
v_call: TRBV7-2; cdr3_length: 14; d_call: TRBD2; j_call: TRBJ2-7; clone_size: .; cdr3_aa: CASSLERDQPQQYF; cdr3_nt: TGTGCCAGCAGCTTAGAGCGGGATCAGCCCCAGCAGTACTTC
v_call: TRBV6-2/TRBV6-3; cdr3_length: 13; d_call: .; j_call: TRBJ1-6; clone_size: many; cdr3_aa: CASSQGPRSPLHF; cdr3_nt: TGTGCCAGCAGCCAAGGGCCGCGATCACCCCTCCACTTT
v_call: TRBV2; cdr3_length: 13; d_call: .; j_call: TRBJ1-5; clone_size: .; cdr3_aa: CASSDRGNQPQHF; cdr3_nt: TGTGCCAGCAGTGACAGGGGCAATCAGCCCCAGCATTTT
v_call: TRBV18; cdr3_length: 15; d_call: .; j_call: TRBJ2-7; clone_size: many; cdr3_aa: CASSPGHLSSYEQYF; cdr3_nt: TGTGCCAGCTCACCAGGACACCTGAGCTCCTACGAGCAGTACTTC
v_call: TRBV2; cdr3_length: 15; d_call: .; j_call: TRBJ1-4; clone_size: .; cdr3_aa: CASSDIGATNEKLFF; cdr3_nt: TGTGCCAGCAGTGATATTGGGGCAACTAATGAAAAACTGTTTTTT
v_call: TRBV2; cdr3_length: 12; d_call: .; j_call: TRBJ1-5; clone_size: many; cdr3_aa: CASSEGVQPQHF; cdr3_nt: TGTGCCAGCAGTGAAGGAGTTCAGCCCCAGCATTTT
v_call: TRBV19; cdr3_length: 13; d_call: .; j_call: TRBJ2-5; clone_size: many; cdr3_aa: CASNDGAKETQYF; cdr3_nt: TGTGCCAGCAACGACGGGGCAAAAGAGACCCAGTACTTC
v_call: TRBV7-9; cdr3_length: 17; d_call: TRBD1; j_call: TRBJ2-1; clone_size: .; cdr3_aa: CASSLPPRTGGYNEQFF; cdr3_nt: TGCGCCAGCAGCCTGCCTCCTCGGACAGGGGGCTACAATGAGCAGTTCTTC
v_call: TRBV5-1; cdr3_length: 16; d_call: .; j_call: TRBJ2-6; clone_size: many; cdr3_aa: CASSPLSSSGANVLTF; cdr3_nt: TGCGCCAGCAGCCCCCTGTCCAGCTCTGGGGCCAACGTCCTGACTTTC
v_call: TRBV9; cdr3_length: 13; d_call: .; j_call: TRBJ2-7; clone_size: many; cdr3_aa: CASSSPGSYEQYF; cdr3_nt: TGTGCCAGCAGCTCCCCGGGCTCCTACGAGCAGTACTTC